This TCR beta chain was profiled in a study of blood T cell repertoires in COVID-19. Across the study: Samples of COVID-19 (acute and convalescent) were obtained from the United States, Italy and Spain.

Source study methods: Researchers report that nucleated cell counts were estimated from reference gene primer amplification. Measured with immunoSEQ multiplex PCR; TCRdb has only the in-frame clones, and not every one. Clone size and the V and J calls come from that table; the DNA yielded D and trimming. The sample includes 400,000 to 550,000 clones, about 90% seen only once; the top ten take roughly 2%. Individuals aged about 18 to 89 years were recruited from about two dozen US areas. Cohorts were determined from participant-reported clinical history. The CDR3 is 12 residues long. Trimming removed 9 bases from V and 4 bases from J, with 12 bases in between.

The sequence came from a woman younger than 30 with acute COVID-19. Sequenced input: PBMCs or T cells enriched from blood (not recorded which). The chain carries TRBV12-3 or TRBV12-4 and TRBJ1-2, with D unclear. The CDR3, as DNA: TGTGCCAGTGGAATGGGCCGCTATGGCTACACCTTC. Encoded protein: CASGMGRYGYTF.